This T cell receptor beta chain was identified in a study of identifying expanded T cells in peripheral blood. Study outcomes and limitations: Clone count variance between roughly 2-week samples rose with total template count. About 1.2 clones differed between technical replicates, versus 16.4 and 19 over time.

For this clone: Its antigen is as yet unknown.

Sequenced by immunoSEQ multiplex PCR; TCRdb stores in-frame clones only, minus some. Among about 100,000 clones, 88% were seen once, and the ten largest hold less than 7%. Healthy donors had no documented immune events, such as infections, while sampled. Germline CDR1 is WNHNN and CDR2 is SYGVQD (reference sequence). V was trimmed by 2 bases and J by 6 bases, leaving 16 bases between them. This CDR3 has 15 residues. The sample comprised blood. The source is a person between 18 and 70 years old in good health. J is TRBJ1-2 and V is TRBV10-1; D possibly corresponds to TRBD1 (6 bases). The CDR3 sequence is CASSETGQTRDGYTF. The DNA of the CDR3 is TGCGCCAGCAGTGAGACCGGACAGACTCGGGATGGCTACACCTTC.